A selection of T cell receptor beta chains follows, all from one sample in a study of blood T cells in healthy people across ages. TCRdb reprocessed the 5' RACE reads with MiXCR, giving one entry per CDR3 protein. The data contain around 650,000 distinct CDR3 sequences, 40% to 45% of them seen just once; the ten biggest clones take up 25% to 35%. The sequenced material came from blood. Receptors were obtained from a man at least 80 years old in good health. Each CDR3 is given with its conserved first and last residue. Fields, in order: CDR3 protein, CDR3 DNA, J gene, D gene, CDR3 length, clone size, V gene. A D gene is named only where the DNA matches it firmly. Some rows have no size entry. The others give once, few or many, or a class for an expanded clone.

CDR3: CASSQDQGRDEQYF
DNA: TGCGCCAGCAGCCAAGATCAGGGAAGGGACGAGCAGTACTTC
J: TRBJ2-7
D: -
length: 14
size: many
V: TRBV4-3

CDR3: CASSQKILGRATVGTQYF
DNA: TGCGCCAGCAGCCAAAAGATACTCGGGAGGGCCACGGTGGGTACGCAGTATTTT
J: TRBJ2-3
D: TRBD2
length: 18
size: -
V: TRBV4-3

CDR3: CASSRETSGTDTQYF
DNA: TGCGCCAGCAGCCGCGAGACTAGCGGCACAGATACGCAGTATTTT
J: TRBJ2-3
D: TRBD2
length: 15
size: -
V: TRBV4-1

CDR3: CASMNPSGGYNEQFF
DNA: TGTGCCAGCATGAACCCTAGCGGGGGGTACAACGAGCAGTTCTTC
J: TRBJ2-1
D: TRBD2
length: 15
size: -
V: TRBV6-1

CDR3: CASSFQPRVTGELFF
DNA: TGTGCCAGCAGTTTCCAACCGCGGGTTACCGGGGAGCTGTTTTTT
J: TRBJ2-2
D: -
length: 15
size: -
V: TRBV27

CDR3: CSARDTSGGNRKTQYF
DNA: TGCAGTGCTAGAGATACTAGCGGGGGGAATAGGAAGACCCAGTACTTC
J: TRBJ2-5
D: TRBD2
length: 16
size: -
V: TRBV20-1

CDR3: CASSLIRLAAQETQYF
DNA: TGTGCCAGCAGTCTAATCCGACTAGCGGCCCAAGAGACCCAGTACTTC
J: TRBJ2-5
D: TRBD2
length: 16
size: -
V: TRBV12-3/TRBV12-4

CDR3: CASRQGGDREQFF
DNA: TGTGCCAGCAGGCAGGGAGGGGACCGAGAGCAGTTCTTC
J: TRBJ2-1
D: TRBD2
length: 13
size: -
V: TRBV6-2/TRBV6-3

CDR3: CASSPGQPRNYGYTF
DNA: TGTGCCAGCAGCCCCGGACAGCCTCGTAACTATGGCTACACCTTC
J: TRBJ1-2
D: -
length: 15
size: -
V: TRBV3-1

CDR3: CASSSTVGLPTYEQYF
DNA: TGTGCCAGCAGCTCTACCGTGGGACTCCCTACCTACGAGCAGTACTTC
J: TRBJ2-7
D: -
length: 16
size: -
V: TRBV7-2

CDR3: CSARDRGGGKETQYF
DNA: TGCAGTGCTAGAGATCGCGGGGGTGGGAAAGAGACCCAGTACTTC
J: TRBJ2-5
D: TRBD2
length: 15
size: once
V: TRBV20-1

CDR3: CSADLPTGGFGYTF
DNA: TGCAGTGCAGACCTTCCGACAGGGGGCTTTGGCTACACCTTC
J: TRBJ1-2
D: TRBD1
length: 14
size: -
V: TRBV20-1

CDR3: CASSDSTGRAYEQYF
DNA: TGCGCCAGCAGCGACTCGACAGGGAGGGCCTACGAGCAGTACTTC
J: TRBJ2-7
D: -
length: 15
size: many
V: TRBV5-1

CDR3: CSARVPLPGHSSYEQYF
DNA: TGCAGTGCTAGAGTTCCCCTCCCGGGACACAGCTCCTACGAGCAGTACTTC
J: TRBJ2-7
D: -
length: 17
size: once
V: TRBV20-1

CDR3: CASSVESGRGPETQYF
DNA: TGTGCCAGCAGCGTAGAGTCGGGTCGAGGCCCAGAGACCCAGTACTTC
J: TRBJ2-5
D: -
length: 16
size: -
V: TRBV9

CDR3: CASSQVTGGRQYF
DNA: TGCGCCAGCAGCCAAGTAACAGGGGGCCGGCAGTACTTC
J: TRBJ2-5
D: TRBD1
length: 13
size: -
V: TRBV4-3

CDR3: CASSARTSGGLNEQFF
DNA: TGTGCCAGCAGCGCCCGGACTAGCGGGGGGTTGAATGAGCAGTTCTTC
J: TRBJ2-1
D: TRBD2
length: 16
size: -
V: TRBV11-3

CDR3: CSGIVGVGNEQYF
DNA: TGCAGCGGGATAGTGGGAGTGGGCAATGAGCAGTACTTC
J: TRBJ2-5
D: -
length: 13
size: once
V: TRBV29-1

CDR3: CASSLTRTTGELFF
DNA: TGTGCCAGCAGCTTAACCCGGACCACCGGGGAGCTGTTTTTT
J: TRBJ2-2
D: -
length: 14
size: -
V: TRBV7-3

CDR3: CASSPVTGGALKTQYF
DNA: TGTGCCAGCAGTCCCGTCACAGGGGGCGCTTTAAAGACCCAGTACTTC
J: TRBJ2-5
D: TRBD1
length: 16
size: -
V: TRBV6-6

CDR3: CASSLNQMNTEAFF
DNA: TGTGCCAGCAGCTTGAATCAGATGAACACTGAAGCTTTCTTT
J: TRBJ1-1
D: -
length: 14
size: few
V: TRBV5-5

CDR3: CASSLRDRVYYGYTF
DNA: TGTGCCAGCAGCTTAAGGGACAGGGTCTACTATGGCTACACCTTC
J: TRBJ1-2
D: TRBD1
length: 15
size: -
V: TRBV7-2

CDR3: CAISDSRPGYTF
DNA: TGTGCCATCAGTGACTCACGCCCCGGCTACACCTTC
J: TRBJ1-2
D: -
length: 12
size: -
V: TRBV10-3

CDR3: CASSQSADQPQHF
DNA: TGTGCCAGCAGCCAAAGTGCGGATCAGCCCCAGCATTTT
J: TRBJ1-5
D: -
length: 13
size: -
V: TRBV3-1

CDR3: CSAPTGKGSWNEQFF
DNA: TGCAGTGCCCCGACAGGGAAGGGGTCATGGAATGAGCAGTTCTTC
J: TRBJ2-1
D: TRBD1
length: 15
size: many
V: TRBV20-1

CDR3: CASKREAARGPQETQYF
DNA: TGTGCCAGCAAGCGAGAAGCAGCTAGGGGACCTCAAGAGACCCAGTACTTC
J: TRBJ2-5
D: -
length: 17
size: -
V: TRBV2

CDR3: CASSRRTSGSETQYF
DNA: TGTGCCAGCAGCAGGAGGACTAGCGGGTCTGAGACCCAGTACTTC
J: TRBJ2-5
D: TRBD2
length: 15
size: few
V: TRBV28

CDR3: CASSVGLASNTDTQYF
DNA: TGCGCCAGCAGCGTGGGACTAGCATCTAATACAGATACGCAGTATTTT
J: TRBJ2-3
D: TRBD2
length: 16
size: -
V: TRBV5-1

CDR3: CSVGGGAGTGELFF
DNA: TGCAGCGTTGGCGGGGGGGCCGGTACCGGGGAGCTGTTTTTT
J: TRBJ2-2
D: TRBD2
length: 14
size: few
V: TRBV29-1

CDR3: CASRGLGVSYEQYF
DNA: TGTGCCAGCAGGGGACTAGGGGTGTCCTACGAGCAGTACTTC
J: TRBJ2-7
D: TRBD2
length: 14
size: -
V: TRBV6-2/TRBV6-3

CDR3: CAISRADAEKLFF
DNA: TGTGCCATCAGCCGAGCCGACGCCGAAAAACTGTTTTTT
J: TRBJ1-4
D: -
length: 13
size: once
V: TRBV14

CDR3: CASSLYQMYQETQYF
DNA: TGTGCCAGCAGCTTATATCAAATGTACCAAGAGACCCAGTACTTC
J: TRBJ2-5
D: -
length: 15
size: many
V: TRBV5-6

CDR3: CASSLAGTANNEQFF
DNA: TGTGCCAGCAGTTTAGCGGGGACAGCAAACAATGAGCAGTTCTTC
J: TRBJ2-1
D: -
length: 15
size: few
V: TRBV28

CDR3: CSAIMGNQPQHF
DNA: TGCAGTGCCATTATGGGCAATCAGCCCCAGCATTTT
J: TRBJ1-5
D: -
length: 12
size: -
V: TRBV20-1

CDR3: CASGWDRGAAYEQYF
DNA: TGTGCTAGTGGTTGGGACAGGGGTGCGGCCTACGAGCAGTACTTC
J: TRBJ2-7
D: TRBD1
length: 15
size: -
V: TRBV12-5

CDR3: CASGGRWQVSSYEQYF
DNA: TGTGCCAGCGGGGGACGGTGGCAGGTCAGCTCCTACGAGCAGTACTTC
J: TRBJ2-7
D: -
length: 16
size: -
V: TRBV6-2/TRBV6-3

CDR3: CASSPSGGPYNEQFF
DNA: TGCGCCAGCAGCCCGTCTGGAGGACCCTACAATGAGCAGTTCTTC
J: TRBJ2-1
D: -
length: 15
size: many
V: TRBV5-1

CDR3: CASGGTRYGETQYF
DNA: TGTGCCAGTGGCGGGACACGGTACGGGGAGACCCAGTACTTC
J: TRBJ2-5
D: -
length: 14
size: few
V: TRBV19

CDR3: CASSLMGQANTEAFF
DNA: TGCGCCAGCAGCTTGATGGGGCAGGCGAACACTGAAGCTTTCTTT
J: TRBJ1-1
D: -
length: 15
size: -
V: TRBV5-1

CDR3: CSAEEGGRETQYF
DNA: TGCAGCGCTGAAGAGGGGGGGCGAGAGACCCAGTACTTC
J: TRBJ2-5
D: -
length: 13
size: -
V: TRBV29-1

CDR3: CASSSEARTYNEQFF
DNA: TGTGCCAGCAGCTCGGAAGCGCGAACCTACAATGAGCAGTTCTTC
J: TRBJ2-1
D: -
length: 15
size: -
V: TRBV7-8

CDR3: CASSATLLETQYF
DNA: TGCGCCAGCAGTGCAACCTTATTAGAGACCCAGTACTTC
J: TRBJ2-5
D: -
length: 13
size: -
V: TRBV10-1

CDR3: CASRNMGGQEIQYF
DNA: TGTGCCAGCAGAAACATGGGGGGCCAAGAGATCCAGTACTTC
J: TRBJ2-5
D: -
length: 14
size: -
V: TRBV6-2/TRBV6-3

CDR3: CASSRGTSGVVDTQYF
DNA: TGTGCCAGCAGTCGAGGCACTAGCGGAGTCGTGGATACGCAGTATTTT
J: TRBJ2-3
D: TRBD2
length: 16
size: -
V: TRBV6-5

CDR3: CASSSPGLLYNEQYF
DNA: TGTGCCAGCAGCTCCCCGGGACTACTATACAATGAGCAGTACTTC
J: TRBJ2-7
D: TRBD2
length: 15
size: -
V: TRBV7-9

CDR3: CATSRDKGRGDTEAFF
DNA: TGTGCCACCAGCAGAGATAAGGGGCGGGGAGACACTGAAGCTTTCTTT
J: TRBJ1-1
D: -
length: 16
size: -
V: TRBV15

CDR3: CASSSSGLNYEQYF
DNA: TGTGCCAGCAGTTCCAGCGGACTTAACTACGAGCAGTACTTC
J: TRBJ2-7
D: -
length: 14
size: few
V: TRBV6-2/TRBV6-3

CDR3: CSARDPAGGRYEQYF
DNA: TGCAGTGCTAGAGATCCAGCGGGAGGACGCTACGAGCAGTACTTC
J: TRBJ2-7
D: TRBD2
length: 15
size: many
V: TRBV20-1

CDR3: CASTEGWGAGELFF
DNA: TGTGCCAGCACCGAGGGATGGGGCGCCGGGGAGCTGTTTTTT
J: TRBJ2-2
D: -
length: 14
size: -
V: TRBV11-2

CDR3: CASSSSGRSYEQYF
DNA: TGTGCCAGCAGCTCTAGCGGGAGGTCCTACGAGCAGTACTTC
J: TRBJ2-7
D: TRBD2
length: 14
size: -
V: TRBV7-9

CDR3: CASSLRESSYNERFF
DNA: TGTGCCAGCAGCTTAAGGGAGAGCTCCTACAATGAGCGGTTCTTC
J: TRBJ2-1
D: -
length: 15
size: -
V: TRBV7-8

CDR3: CASRRDRGGEQYF
DNA: TGTGCCAGCAGGCGGGACAGGGGAGGCGAGCAGTACTTC
J: TRBJ2-7
D: TRBD1
length: 13
size: few
V: TRBV2

CDR3: CASSPARSSYKQYF
DNA: TGTGCCAGCTCACCAGCCAGATCCTCCTACAAGCAGTACTTC
J: TRBJ2-7
D: -
length: 14
size: -
V: TRBV18

CDR3: CASSLEGGANQPQHF
DNA: TGTGCCAGCAGTTTGGAGGGGGGGGCCAATCAGCCCCAGCATTTT
J: TRBJ1-5
D: -
length: 15
size: -
V: TRBV12-3/TRBV12-4